This T cell receptor beta chain was observed in a study of cytomegalovirus exposure and HLA in healthy donors. The primer mix had 60 Vbeta and 13 Jbeta primers. Sequenced by immunoSEQ multiplex PCR; TCRdb stores in-frame clones only, minus some. Of some 87,000 clones in the sample, around 85% were seen once. Trimming took 7 bases from V and 1 from J, leaving 10 bases between them. The germline V gene encodes CDR1 MNHEY and CDR2 SVGAGI. The CDR3 has 13 residues. This sequence originates from a young man in good health and CMV-seronegative. Sequencing was carried out using PBMCs. The chain employs TRBV6-5 and TRBJ1-2; D might be TRBD1 (6 bases). Here the CDR3 reads CASTGQNNYGYTF. CDR3 nucleotides: TGTGCCAGCACTGGACAGAATAACTATGGCTACACCTTC.